This entry lists 9 T cell receptor beta chains sequenced from one sample in a study of post-analysis software for immune sequencing data. These receptors have no known antigen. Points from the study as a whole: Roughly 5 TRBV segments (TRBV5-6, TRBV5-1 and TRBV20-1 among them) occurred more frequently in patients than in controls.

Included in the TCR beta cDNA libraries were unique molecular identifiers. TCRdb re-called the PCR reads with MiXCR, one entry per CDR3 protein. The sample shows a few hundred thousand distinct CDR3 sequences, 30% to 45% of them seen only once. Sequencing used blood. These receptors came from a girl aged 10 to 17 with multiple sclerosis.

This clonotype was counted ten times or more. The gene calls are TRBV4-1 and TRBJ2-1; D may be TRBD2 (6 bases). Trimming cost V 1 base and J 3 bases, with 7 bases left between them. The CDR3 spans 14 residues. Germline CDR1 and CDR2: MGHRA and YSYEKL. CDR3 nucleotides: TGCGCCAGCAGCCAAGCCGGGGGCTACAATGAGCAGTTCTTC. Protein sequence: CASSQAGGYNEQFF.

V and J are TRBV6-5 and TRBJ2-1; D is unresolved. CDR1 is MNHEY and CDR2 is SVGAGI in the germline V gene. This CDR3 contains 13 residues. V was pared by 6 bases and J by 8 bases, with 14 bases between. The CDR3 region has the DNA TGTGCCAGCAGCAGCCCCTTTGATTATGAGCAGTTCTTC. It translates to CASSSPFDYEQFF.

The sample holds many counts of this clonotype. V and J are TRBV12-3 or TRBV12-4 and TRBJ2-1, with D perhaps matching TRBD1 (6 bases). This CDR3 region has 12 residues. The ends were cut back, 2 bases at V and 8 bases at J, with 7 bases in the middle. CDR3 DNA: TGTGCCAGCAGTTTAAGACAGGATGAGCAGTTCTTC. It codes for CASSLRQDEQFF.

This clonotype showed up just a few times. V and J are TRBV7-2 and TRBJ1-2; D call uncertain. V was pared by 0 bases and J by 4 bases, with 9 bases between. CDR3 size: 14 residues. Germline CDR1 SGHTA, CDR2 FQGNSA. The CDR3: CASSLATEPYGYTF. Written as DNA, the CDR3 is TGTGCCAGCAGCTTAGCCACAGAGCCCTATGGCTACACCTTC.

This clonotype was recorded at least ten times. This chain uses TRBV7-2 with TRBJ2-1; TRBD2 agrees at 7 bases. CDR3 length: 14 amino acids. Per the germline V gene, CDR1 is SGHTA and CDR2 is FQGNSA. V trimming: 0 bases; J trimming: 8 bases; junction bases outside the gene matches: 4. The CDR3 DNA sequence: TGTGCCAGCAGCTTAGCGCGGCTAGCGGATGAGCAGTTCTTC. Translation gives CASSLARLADEQFF.

This clonotype appeared a few times. The V gene is TRBV20-1, the J gene TRBJ2-7; 7 bases agree with TRBD1. The CDR3 covers 14 residues. Germline CDR1 DFQATT, CDR2 SNEGSKA (reference sequence). J lost 1 base, V lost 6 bases, and 9 bases had no gene match. The CDR3 loop reads CSAFDQGVSYEQYF. The CDR3, as DNA: TGCAGTGCGTTCGATCAGGGGGTTTCCTACGAGCAGTACTTC.

V gene TRBV4-3 combines with J gene TRBJ2-1, with 13 bases matching TRBD2. The germline CDR1 and CDR2 sequences are LGHNA and YSLEER. Trimming at V came to 1 base and at J to 9 bases, leaving 6 bases not matched to a gene. There are 16 residues in the CDR3. The DNA of the CDR3 is TGCGCCAGCAGCCAAGTTACTAGCGGGAGGGCAAGTGAGCAGTTCTTC. It specifies CASSQVTSGRASEQFF.

The chain has TRBV6-2 or TRBV6-3 and TRBJ2-3, with TRBD2 as a possible D gene (6 bases). CDR1 is MNHEY, CDR2 SVGEGT, per germline. Trimming pared 7 bases from V and 3 bases from J, leaving 20 bases between. The CDR3 runs 16 residues. CDR3 protein: CASNSPRTRGTDTQYF. The CDR3 DNA sequence: TGTGCCAGCAACTCACCCAGGACCCGGGGGACAGATACGCAGTATTTT.

This clonotype occurred once. The chain has TRBV29-1 and TRBJ2-7, with D perhaps matching TRBD1 or TRBD2 (5 bases each). The DNA end favors TRBJ2-5, so the J call may be wrong. The CDR3 runs 12 residues. Per germline, CDR1 SQVTM and CDR2 ANQGSEA. This CDR3 is CSFRWGQETQYF. Here the CDR3 DNA reads TGCAGCTTTCGCTGGGGGCAAGAGACCCAGTACTTC.